Listed below are T cell receptor beta chains from one sample, sequenced in a study of blood T cell repertoires in COVID-19. Sequenced by immunoSEQ multiplex PCR; TCRdb stores in-frame clones only, minus some. In the table there are around 110,000 clones, about 80% of which are singletons. Source material: peripheral blood. These receptors were obtained from a woman aged 60-75 years with acute or convalescent COVID-19. Both conserved end residues are part of each CDR3. D genes are given only for firm matches.

J gene: TRBJ1-4
D gene: TRBD1
V gene: TRBV27
CDR3 DNA: TGTGCCAGCAGTTGGACAGGGTCTGCAACTAATGAAAAACTGTTTTTT
CDR3 protein: CASSWTGSATNEKLFF